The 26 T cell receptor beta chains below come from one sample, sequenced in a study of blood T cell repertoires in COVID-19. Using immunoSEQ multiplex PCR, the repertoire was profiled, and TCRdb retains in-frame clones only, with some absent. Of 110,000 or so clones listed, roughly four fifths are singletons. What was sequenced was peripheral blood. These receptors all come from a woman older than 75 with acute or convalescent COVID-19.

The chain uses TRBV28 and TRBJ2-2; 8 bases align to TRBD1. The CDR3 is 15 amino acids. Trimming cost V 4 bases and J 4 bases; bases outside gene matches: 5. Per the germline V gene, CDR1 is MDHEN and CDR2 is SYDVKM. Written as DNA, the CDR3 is TGTGCCAGCAGTTCGGGACAGGCGGGCACCGGGGAGCTGTTTTTT. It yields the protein CASSSGQAGTGELFF. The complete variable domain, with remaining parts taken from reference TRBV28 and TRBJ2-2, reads DVKVTQSSRYLVKRTGEKVFLECVQDMDHENMFWYRQDPGLGLRLIYFSYDVKMKEKGDIPEGYSVSREKKERFSLILESASTNQTSMYLCASSSGQAGTGELFFGEGSRLTVL.

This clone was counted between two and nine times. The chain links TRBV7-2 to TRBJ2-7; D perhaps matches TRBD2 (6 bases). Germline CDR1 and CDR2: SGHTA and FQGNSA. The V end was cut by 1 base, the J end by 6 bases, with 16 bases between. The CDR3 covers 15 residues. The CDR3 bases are TGTGCCAGCAGCTTAGATGCGCGGGGCCTGGGCGAGCAGTACGTC. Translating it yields CASSLDARGLGEQYV.

CDR3: CASSTRDRGIDTQYF. The CDR3 nucleotides are TGTGCCAGCAGCACCCGGGACAGGGGGATAGATACGCAGTATTTT. The chain uses TRBV4-2 and TRBJ2-3; the match to TRBD1 covers 11 bases. With 5 bases clipped from V and 5 bases from J, the junction kept 6 bases outside the gene matches. This CDR3 has 15 amino acids. Per germline, CDR1 LGHNA and CDR2 YNFKEQ.

The CDR3 DNA follows: TGCGCCAGTCAAGTCCAGGGAAGGAGCTCCTACAATGAGCAGTTCTTC. Amino acid sequence: CASQVQGRSSYNEQFF. The V gene is TRBV5-1, the J gene TRBJ2-1; TRBD1 is a possible D gene (5 bases). V was cut by 8 bases and J by 0 bases, with 18 bases left in between. CDR1 is SGHRS and CDR2 is YFSETQ in the germline V gene. CDR3 length: 16 residues.

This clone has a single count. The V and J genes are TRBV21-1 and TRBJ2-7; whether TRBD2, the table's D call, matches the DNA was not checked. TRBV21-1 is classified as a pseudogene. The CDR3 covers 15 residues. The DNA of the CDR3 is TGTGCCAGCAGCTTTGGACTAGCGGGAGTCGACGAGCAGTACGTC. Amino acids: CASSFGLAGVDEQYV.

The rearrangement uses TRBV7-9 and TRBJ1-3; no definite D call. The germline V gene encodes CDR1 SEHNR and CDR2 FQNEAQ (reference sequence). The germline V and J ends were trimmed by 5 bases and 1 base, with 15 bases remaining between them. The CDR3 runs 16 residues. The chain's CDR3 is CASSPRFLSSGNTIYF. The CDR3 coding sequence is TGTGCCAGCAGCCCCCGGTTCTTGAGTTCTGGAAACACCATATATTTT.

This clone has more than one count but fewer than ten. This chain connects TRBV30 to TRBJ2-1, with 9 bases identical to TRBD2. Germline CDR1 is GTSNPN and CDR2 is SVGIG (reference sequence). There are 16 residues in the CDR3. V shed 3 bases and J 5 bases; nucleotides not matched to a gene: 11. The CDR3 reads CAWRRRSPSGNNEQFF. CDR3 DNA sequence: TGTGCCTGGAGGCGAAGGAGCCCTAGCGGGAACAATGAGCAGTTCTTC.

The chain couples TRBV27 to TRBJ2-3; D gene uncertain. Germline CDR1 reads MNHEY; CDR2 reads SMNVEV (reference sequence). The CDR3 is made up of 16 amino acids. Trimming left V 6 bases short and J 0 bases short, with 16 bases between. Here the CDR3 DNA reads TGTGCCAGCAGACGTGCCGGCGGCCAAAGCACAGATACGCAGTATTTT. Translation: CASRRAGGQSTDTQYF.

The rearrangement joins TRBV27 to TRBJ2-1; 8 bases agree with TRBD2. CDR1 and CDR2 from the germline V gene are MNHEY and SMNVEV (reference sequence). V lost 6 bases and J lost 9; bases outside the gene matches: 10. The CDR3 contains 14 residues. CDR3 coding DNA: TGTGCCAGCAGCGGGACTAGTCAGATTGGTGAGCAGTTCTTC. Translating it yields CASSGTSQIGEQFF.

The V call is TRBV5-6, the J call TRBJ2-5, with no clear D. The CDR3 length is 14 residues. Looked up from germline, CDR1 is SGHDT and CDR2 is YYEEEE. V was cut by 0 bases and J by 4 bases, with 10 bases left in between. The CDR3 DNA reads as TGTGCCAGCAGCTTGGGTTACAGATCAGAGACCCAGTACTTC. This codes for CASSLGYRSETQYF.

The CDR3 loop is CASSIALGASSYEQYF. For the CDR3, the DNA is TGTGCCAGCAGCATCGCCCTGGGGGCGAGCTCCTACGAGCAGTACTTC. This chain joins TRBV21-1 and TRBJ2-7; the table's TRBD1 call for D was not verified on the DNA. TRBV21-1 is a pseudogene segment. CDR3 size: 16 residues.

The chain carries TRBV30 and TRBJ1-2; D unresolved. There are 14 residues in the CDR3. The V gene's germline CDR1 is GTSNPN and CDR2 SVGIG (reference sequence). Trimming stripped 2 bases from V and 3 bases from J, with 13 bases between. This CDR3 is CAWSYEREYYGYTF. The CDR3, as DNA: TGTGCCTGGAGTTACGAGAGGGAATACTATGGCTACACCTTC.

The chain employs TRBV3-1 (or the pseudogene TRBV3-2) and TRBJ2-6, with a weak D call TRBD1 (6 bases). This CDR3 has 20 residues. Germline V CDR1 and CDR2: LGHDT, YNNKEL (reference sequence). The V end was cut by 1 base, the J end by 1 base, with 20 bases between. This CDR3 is CASSQVLGTYSGSGANVLTF. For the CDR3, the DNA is TGTGCCAGCAGCCAAGTCTTAGGGACATATTCGGGTTCTGGGGCCAACGTCCTGACTTTC.

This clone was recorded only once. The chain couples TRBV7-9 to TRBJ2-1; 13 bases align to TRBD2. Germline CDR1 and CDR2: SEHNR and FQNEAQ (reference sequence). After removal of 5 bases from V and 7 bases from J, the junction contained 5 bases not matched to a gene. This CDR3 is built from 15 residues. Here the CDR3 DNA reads TGTGCCAGCAGCCTAGGGACTAGCGGGATTAATGAGCAGTTCTTC. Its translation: CASSLGTSGINEQFF.

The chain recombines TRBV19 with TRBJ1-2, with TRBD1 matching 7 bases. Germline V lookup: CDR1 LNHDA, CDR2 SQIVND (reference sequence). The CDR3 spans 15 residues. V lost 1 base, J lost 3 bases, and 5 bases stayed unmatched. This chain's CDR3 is CASSIVTGAYYGYTF. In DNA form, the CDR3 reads TGTGCCAGTAGTATAGTCACAGGGGCTTACTATGGCTACACCTTC.

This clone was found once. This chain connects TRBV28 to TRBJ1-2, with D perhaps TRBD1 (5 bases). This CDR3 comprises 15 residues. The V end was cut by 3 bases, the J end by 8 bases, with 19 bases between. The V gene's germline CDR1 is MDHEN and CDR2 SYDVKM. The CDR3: CASSFPTGKFYGYTF. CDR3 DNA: TGTGCCAGCAGTTTCCCCACAGGAAAATTCTACGGCTACACCTTC.

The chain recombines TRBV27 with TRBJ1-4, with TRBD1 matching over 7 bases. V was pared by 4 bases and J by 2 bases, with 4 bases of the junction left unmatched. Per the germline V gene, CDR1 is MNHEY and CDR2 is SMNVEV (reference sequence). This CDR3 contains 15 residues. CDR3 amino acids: CASSYRQGTNEKLFF. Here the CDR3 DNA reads TGTGCCAGCAGTTATAGACAGGGCACTAATGAAAAACTGTTTTTT.

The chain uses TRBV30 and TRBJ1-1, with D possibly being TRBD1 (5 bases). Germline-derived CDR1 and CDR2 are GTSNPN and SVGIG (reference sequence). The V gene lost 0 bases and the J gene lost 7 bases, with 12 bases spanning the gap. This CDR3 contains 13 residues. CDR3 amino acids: CAWSVLDSDEAFF. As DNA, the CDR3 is TGTGCCTGGAGTGTACTTGACAGTGATGAAGCTTTCTTT. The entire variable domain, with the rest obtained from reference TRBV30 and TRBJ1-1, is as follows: SQTIHQWPATLVQPVGSPLSLECTVEGTSNPNLYWYRQAAGRGLQLLFYSVGIGQISSEVPQNLSASRPQDRQFILSSKKLLLSDSGFYLCAWSVLDSDEAFFGQGTRLTVV.

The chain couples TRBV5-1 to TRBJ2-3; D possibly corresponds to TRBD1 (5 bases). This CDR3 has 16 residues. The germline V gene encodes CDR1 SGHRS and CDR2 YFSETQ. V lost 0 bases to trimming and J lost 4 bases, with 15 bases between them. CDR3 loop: CASSLAAGIRADTQYF. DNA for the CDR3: TGCGCCAGCAGCTTGGCCGCAGGGATTAGGGCAGATACGCAGTATTTT.

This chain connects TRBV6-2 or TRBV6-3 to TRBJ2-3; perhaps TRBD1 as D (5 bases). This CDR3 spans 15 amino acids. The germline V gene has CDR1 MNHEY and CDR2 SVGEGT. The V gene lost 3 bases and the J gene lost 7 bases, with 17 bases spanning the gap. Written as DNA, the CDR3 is TGTGCCAGCAGTTATTCAGGGATGAGAGAGCATACGCAGTATTTT. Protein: CASSYSGMREHTQYF.

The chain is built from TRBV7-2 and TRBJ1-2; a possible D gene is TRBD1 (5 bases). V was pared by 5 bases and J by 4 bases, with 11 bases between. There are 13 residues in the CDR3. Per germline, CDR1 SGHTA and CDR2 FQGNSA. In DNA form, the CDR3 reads TGTGCCAGCAGCGGGCGCGGGGGCTATGGCTACACCTTC. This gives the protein CASSGRGGYGYTF. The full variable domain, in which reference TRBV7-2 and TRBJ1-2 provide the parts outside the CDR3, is GAGVSQSPSNKVTEKGKDVELRCDPISGHTALYWYRQSLGQGLEFLIYFQGNSAPDKSGLPSDRFSAERTGGSVSTLTIQRTQQEDSAVYLCASSGRGGYGYTFGSGTRLTVV.

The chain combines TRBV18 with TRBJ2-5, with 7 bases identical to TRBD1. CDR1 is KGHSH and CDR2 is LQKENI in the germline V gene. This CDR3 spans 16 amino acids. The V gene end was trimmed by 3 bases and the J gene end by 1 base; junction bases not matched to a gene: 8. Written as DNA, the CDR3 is TGTGCCAGCTCACCTAGGCCGGGACAGCTCCAAGAGACCCAGTACTTC. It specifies CASSPRPGQLQETQYF.

The CDR3 spells CASRRGRLSGNTIYF. Here the CDR3 DNA reads TGTGCCAGCAGGCGGGGACGGCTCTCTGGAAACACCATATATTTT. The chain combines TRBV5-8 with TRBJ1-3; D perhaps matches TRBD1 (5 bases). The length of the CDR3 is 15 residues. The germline CDR1 and CDR2 sequences are SGHTS and YDEGEE. Trimming removed 5 bases at V and 0 bases at J, with 12 bases between.

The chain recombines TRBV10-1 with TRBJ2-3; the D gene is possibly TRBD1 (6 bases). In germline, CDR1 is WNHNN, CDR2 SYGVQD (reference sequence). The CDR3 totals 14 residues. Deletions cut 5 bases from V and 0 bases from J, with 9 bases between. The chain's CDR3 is CASSMTGSTDTQYF. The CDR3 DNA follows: TGCGCCAGCAGTATGACAGGCAGCACAGATACGCAGTATTTT.

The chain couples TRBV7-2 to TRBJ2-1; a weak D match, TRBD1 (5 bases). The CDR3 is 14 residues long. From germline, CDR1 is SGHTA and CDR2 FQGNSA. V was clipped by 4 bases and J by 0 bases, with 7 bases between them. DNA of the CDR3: TGTGCCAGCAGCTGGGGCCCCTCCTACAATGAGCAGTTCTTC. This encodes CASSWGPSYNEQFF.

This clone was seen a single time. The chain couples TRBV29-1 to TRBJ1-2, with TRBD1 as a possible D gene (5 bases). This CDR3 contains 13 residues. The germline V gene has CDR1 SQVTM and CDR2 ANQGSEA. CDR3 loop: CSVDSSSNYGYTF. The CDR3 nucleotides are TGCAGTGTAGACAGCTCTTCTAACTATGGCTACACCTTC.